A single sample is the source of the 5 T cell receptor beta chains below, sequenced in a study of cytomegalovirus exposure and HLA in healthy donors (dated by TCRdb to about 2017). The method behind the library was the immunoSEQ multiplex PCR assay. The clones in this table, taken by TCRdb from immuneACCESS, are in-frame only. Not every clone is retained; where verified, under half of the shortfall comes from an unresolved V gene, and the cause of the rest is unknown. This sample has about 130,000 clones in its table, and around 92% of those were observed once. The ten largest clones represent about 3.7% of the sample. Material: PBMCs. The receptors come from a young man in good health and CMV-seronegative.

A single count supports this clone. The chain carries TRBV5-4 and TRBJ2-7; possibly TRBD1 for D (6 bases). Trimming cost V 3 bases and J 7 bases, with 17 bases left between them. Germline CDR1 SGHNT, CDR2 YYREEE (reference sequence). The CDR3 has 14 amino acids. The CDR3 coding sequence is TGTGCCAGCAGCTCCAGGGGACCGCCGGGGGAGCAGTACTTC. Its translation: CASSSRGPPGEQYF.

The chain has TRBV7-2 and TRBJ2-7; tentative D call: TRBD1 (6 bases). Trimming stripped 5 bases from V and 0 bases from J, with 14 bases between. Germline V gene data show CDR1 as SGHTA and CDR2 as FQGNSA. The CDR3 extends over 15 amino acids. The CDR3 nucleotides are TGTGCCAGCAGCCATGACAGGATGAGCTCCTACGAGCAGTACTTC. This translates into CASSHDRMSSYEQYF.

V gene TRBV19 combines with J gene TRBJ1-2; 7 nucleotides align to TRBD1. The CDR3 length is 13 residues. Germline assignment: CDR1 LNHDA and CDR2 SQIVND (reference sequence). After removal of 11 bases from V and 7 bases from J, the junction contained 13 bases not matched to a gene. CDR3 nucleotides: TGTGCCTCCCGGGACAGTCTTCCCTCTGGCTACACCTTC. It translates to CASRDSLPSGYTF.

The chain has TRBV6-1 and TRBJ1-1, with D tentatively TRBD1 (5 bases). Trimming left V 11 bases short and J 1 base short, with 14 bases between. The CDR3 is 13 residues long. CDR1 and CDR2 (germline): MNHNS, SASEGT. CDR3 sequence (DNA): TGTGCCCTTGGGGCAGGTGGGAACACTGAAGCTTTCTTT. As protein: CALGAGGNTEAFF.

This clone is a singleton in its sample. The V call is TRBV9, the J call TRBJ2-7, with 8 bases identical to TRBD1. The CDR3 sequence is 15 residues long. After removal of 0 bases from V and 7 bases from J, the junction contained 9 bases not matched to a gene. Looked up from germline, CDR1 is SGDLS and CDR2 is YYNGEE. CDR3 residues: CASSVGQGAIWEQYF. The CDR3 DNA reads TGTGCCAGCAGCGTAGGGCAGGGGGCCATTTGGGAGCAGTACTTC.